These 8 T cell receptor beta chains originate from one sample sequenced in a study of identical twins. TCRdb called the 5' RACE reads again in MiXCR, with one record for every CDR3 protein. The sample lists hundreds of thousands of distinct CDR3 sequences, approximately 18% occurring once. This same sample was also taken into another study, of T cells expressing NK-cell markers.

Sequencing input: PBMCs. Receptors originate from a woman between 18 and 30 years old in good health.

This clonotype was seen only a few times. The CDR3 spells CASSITGVVPDTQYF. CDR3 sequence (DNA): TGCGCCAGCAGCATAACAGGGGTTGTGCCAGATACGCAGTATTTT. This chain connects TRBV4-3 to TRBJ2-3, with TRBD1 matching over 7 bases. Germline V gene sequence: CDR1 LGHNA, CDR2 YSLEER. Trimming took 5 bases from V and 4 from J; bases not matched to a gene: 9. The CDR3 covers 15 residues.

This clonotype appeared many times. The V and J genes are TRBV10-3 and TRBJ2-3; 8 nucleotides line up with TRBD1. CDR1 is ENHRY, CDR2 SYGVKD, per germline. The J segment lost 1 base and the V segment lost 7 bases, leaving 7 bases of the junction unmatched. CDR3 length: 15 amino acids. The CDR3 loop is CAITTPGQGTDTQYF. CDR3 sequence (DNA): TGTGCCATCACCACCCCGGGACAGGGCACAGATACGCAGTATTTT.

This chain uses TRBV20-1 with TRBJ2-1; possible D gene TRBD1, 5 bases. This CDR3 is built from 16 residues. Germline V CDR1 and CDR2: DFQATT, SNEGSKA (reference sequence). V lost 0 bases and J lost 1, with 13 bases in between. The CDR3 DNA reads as TGCAGTGCTAGAGATGATAGGGGAAGTTCCTACAATGAGCAGTTCTTC. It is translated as CSARDDRGSSYNEQFF.

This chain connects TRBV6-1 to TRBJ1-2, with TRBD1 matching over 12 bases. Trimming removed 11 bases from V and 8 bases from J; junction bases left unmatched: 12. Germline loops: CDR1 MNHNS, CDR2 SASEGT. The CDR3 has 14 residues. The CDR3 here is CAAQGGQGAYGYTF. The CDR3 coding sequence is TGTGCCGCCCAGGGGGGACAGGGGGCTTACGGCTACACCTTC.

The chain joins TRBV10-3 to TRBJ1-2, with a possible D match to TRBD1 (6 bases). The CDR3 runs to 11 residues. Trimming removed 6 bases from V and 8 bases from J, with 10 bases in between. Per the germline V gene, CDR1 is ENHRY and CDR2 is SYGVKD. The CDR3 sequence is CAIRAGEGYTF. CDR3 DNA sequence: TGTGCCATCAGGGCAGGGGAAGGCTACACCTTC.

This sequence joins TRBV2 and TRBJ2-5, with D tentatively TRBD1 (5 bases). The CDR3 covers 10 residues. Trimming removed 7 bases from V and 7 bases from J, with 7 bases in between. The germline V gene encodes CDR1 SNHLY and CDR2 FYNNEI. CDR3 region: CASTQGTQYF. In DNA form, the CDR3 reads TGTGCCAGCACCCAGGGGACCCAGTACTTC.

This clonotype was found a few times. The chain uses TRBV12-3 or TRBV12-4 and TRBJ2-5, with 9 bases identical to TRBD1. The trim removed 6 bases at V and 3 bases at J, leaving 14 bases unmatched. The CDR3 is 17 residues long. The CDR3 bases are TGTGCCAGCAGAGGGGCTCGGGGACAGGGAACAGAAGAGACCCAGTACTTC. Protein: CASRGARGQGTEETQYF.

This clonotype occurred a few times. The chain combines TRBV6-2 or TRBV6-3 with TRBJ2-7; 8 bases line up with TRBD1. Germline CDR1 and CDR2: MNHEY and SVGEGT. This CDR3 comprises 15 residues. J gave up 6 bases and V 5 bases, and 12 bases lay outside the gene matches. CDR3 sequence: CASSQPGTGNLEQYF. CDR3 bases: TGTGCCAGCAGTCAGCCGGGGACAGGTAATCTCGAGCAGTACTTC.